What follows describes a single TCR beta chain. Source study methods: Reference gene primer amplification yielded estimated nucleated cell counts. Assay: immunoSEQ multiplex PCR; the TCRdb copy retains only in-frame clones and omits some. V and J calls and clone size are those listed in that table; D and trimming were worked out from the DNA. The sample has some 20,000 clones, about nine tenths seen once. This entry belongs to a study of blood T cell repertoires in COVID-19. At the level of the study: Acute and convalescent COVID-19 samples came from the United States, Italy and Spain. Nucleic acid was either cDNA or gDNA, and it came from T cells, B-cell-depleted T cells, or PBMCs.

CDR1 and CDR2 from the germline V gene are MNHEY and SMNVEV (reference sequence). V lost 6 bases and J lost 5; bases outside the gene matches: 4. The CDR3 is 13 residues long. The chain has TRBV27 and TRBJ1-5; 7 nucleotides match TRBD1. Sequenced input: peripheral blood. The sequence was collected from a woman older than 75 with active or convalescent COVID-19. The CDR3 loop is CASRRDSYQPQHF. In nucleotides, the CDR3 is TGTGCCAGCAGAAGGGACAGCTATCAGCCCCAGCATTTT.